Following are 17 T cell receptor beta chains from one sample sequenced in a study of naive and memory T cell subsets listed by TCRdb under 2017. Library construction relied on UMI-ligation and nested PCR. The sample was run on an Illumina MiSeq. The ligated cDNA was amplified by four rounds of PCR, in which nested alpha and beta constant region primers were used together with the SP2 primer. TCRdb trimmed the raw reads at Q25, called clones with MiXCR and kept productive beta chains. Every distinct CDR3 protein forms one entry, paired with its most common genes and DNA. Recorded for this sample are 14,000 or so distinct CDR3 sequences; about 5% of them occurred a single time. The ten largest make up 8.2% of the sample. In light of the paper, this sample's treatment or condition label describes: skin biopsy from PPD injection site in Mantoux-positive individual. A robust, sensitive protocol for the amplification, sequencing and analysis of TCRs was described in the study, in which 3' ligation of a UMI-containing oligonucleotide to TCR cDNA was used.

The input for sequencing was skin, taken from a tuberculin skin test site. Every receptor here comes from an adult in good health.

This clonotype occurred many times. This chain uses TRBV5-1 with TRBJ1-3; D uncertain. Trimming took off 0 bases at V and 4 bases at J, with 8 bases between the two ends. CDR3 length: 14 amino acids. Looked up from germline, CDR1 is SGHRS and CDR2 is YFSETQ. CDR3 bases: TGCGCCAGCAGCTTGGGTTTCTCCGGAAACACCATATATTTT. Translation: CASSLGFSGNTIYF.

This clonotype was detected only a few times. J is TRBJ1-4 and V is TRBV12-3 or TRBV12-4; a weak D match, TRBD1 (6 bases). Trimming removed 3 bases at V and 7 bases at J, with 9 bases between. CDR3 size: 13 residues. Written as DNA, the CDR3 is TGTGCCAGCAGTTTGGGGGGCGCTGAAAAACTGTTTTTT. Translating it yields CASSLGGAEKLFF.

This clonotype was seen ten or more times. The chain uses TRBV18 and TRBJ1-1; tentatively, D is TRBD1 (5 bases). This CDR3 is built from 13 residues. Per germline, CDR1 KGHSH and CDR2 LQKENI. Trimming pared 9 bases from V and 4 bases from J, leaving 15 bases between. CDR3 residues: CASSLVGGTEAFF. The DNA for the CDR3 is TGTGCCAGTTCTCTGGTGGGGGGCACTGAAGCTTTCTTT.

The sample holds a few counts of this clonotype. The gene calls are TRBV12-3 or TRBV12-4 and TRBJ2-1; 7 bases fit TRBD2. V gave up 5 bases and J gave up 10 bases; unmatched junction bases: 8. The CDR3 covers 13 residues. The CDR3 DNA sequence: TGTGCCAGCAGTCCTAGCGGTTCTCCGGAGCAGTTCTTC. As protein: CASSPSGSPEQFF.

The chain carries TRBV7-2 and TRBJ1-2; 11 bases fit TRBD1. The CDR3 consists of 14 residues. Germline V gene data show CDR1 as SGHTA and CDR2 as FQGNSA. V gave up 5 bases and J gave up 8 bases; unmatched junction bases: 7. The CDR3, as DNA: TGTGCCAGCAGCCCAAGGACAGGGGGCAAAGGCTACACCTTC. Its protein is CASSPRTGGKGYTF.

This clonotype was observed many times. The chain uses TRBV5-1 and TRBJ2-1; D is perhaps TRBD1 or TRBD2 (6 bases each). This CDR3 contains 16 residues. Trimming took 2 bases from V and 4 from J, leaving 16 bases between them. Germline assignment: CDR1 SGHRS and CDR2 YFSETQ. The CDR3 here is CASSLSTGGGYNEQFF. CDR3 DNA: TGCGCCAGCAGCTTATCAACAGGAGGGGGATACAATGAGCAGTTCTTC.

This clonotype was found a few times. The V and J genes are TRBV12-3 or TRBV12-4 and TRBJ1-1, with unresolved D. This CDR3 region has 15 residues. Trimming pared 6 bases from V and 0 bases from J, leaving 14 bases between. The CDR3, as DNA: TGTGCCAGCAGCGGCCAGTATCAGATGAACACTGAAGCTTTCTTT. Translation: CASSGQYQMNTEAFF.

The sample holds a few counts of this clonotype. J is TRBJ1-5 and V is TRBV19, with a possible D match to TRBD1 (5 bases). V dropped 5 bases and J dropped 5 bases, with 13 bases sitting between them. CDR1 and CDR2 from the germline V gene are LNHDA and SQIVND (reference sequence). The CDR3 has 14 residues. The CDR3 sequence is CASSLDGTDQPQHF. In DNA form, the CDR3 reads TGTGCCAGTAGTCTCGACGGGACGGATCAGCCCCAGCATTTT. Full variable domain (outside the CDR3, taken from reference TRBV19 and TRBJ1-5): DGGITQSPKYLFRKEGQNVTLSCEQNLNHDAMYWYRQDPGQGLRLIYYSQIVNDFQKGDIAEGYSVSREKKESFPLTVTSAQKNPTAFYLCASSLDGTDQPQHFGDGTRLSIL.

Many counts were recorded for this clonotype. The CDR3: CASSYCWGDQETQYF. The CDR3 DNA reads as TGTGCCAGCAGTTACTGTTGGGGGGACCAAGAGACCCAGTACTTC. This chain uses TRBV6-8 with TRBJ2-5; tentatively, D is TRBD2 (6 bases). Germline CDR1 is MNHGY and CDR2 is SAAAGT. V lost 1 base and J 0 bases, leaving 9 bases between the germline ends. There are 15 residues in the CDR3.

This clonotype ranks as medium-sized. The chain combines TRBV19 with TRBJ2-1; D remains unclear. Trimming removed 3 bases from V and 7 bases from J, with 10 bases in between. CDR3 size: 13 residues. Germline V gene data show CDR1 as LNHDA and CDR2 as SQIVND (reference sequence). The CDR3 sequence is CASSIYVGNEQFF. Here the CDR3 DNA reads TGTGCCAGTAGTATTTATGTTGGAAATGAGCAGTTCTTC.

The rearrangement links TRBV27 to TRBJ1-1; no firm D call. The CDR3 totals 17 residues. Trimming took off 4 bases at V and 2 bases at J, with 20 bases between the two ends. The germline V gene has CDR1 MNHEY and CDR2 SMNVEV (reference sequence). This chain's CDR3 is CASSYSPLGGGNTEAFF. The CDR3 bases are TGTGCCAGCAGTTACAGCCCCCTCGGCGGAGGAAACACTGAAGCTTTCTTT.

Within the sample, this clonotype is medium-sized (0.01 to 0.1%). The chain links TRBV7-3 to TRBJ2-1, with TRBD2 matching 8 bases. The CDR3 is made up of 14 amino acids. Germline values: CDR1 SGHTA, CDR2 FQGTGA. V shed 5 bases, J shed 5 bases, and the junction held 5 bases outside the gene matches. The CDR3 here is CASSPWTSHNEQFF. CDR3 in DNA: TGTGCCAGCAGCCCCTGGACTAGCCACAATGAGCAGTTCTTC.

This clonotype is classed as medium-sized. V and J are TRBV20-1 and TRBJ2-1, with 9 positions matching TRBD1. Germline trimming cut 3 bases from V and 8 bases from J; bases unmatched to any gene: 8. CDR1 and CDR2 (germline): DFQATT, SNEGSKA (reference sequence). This CDR3 region has 14 residues. The CDR3: CSARLQGAGDEQFF. Here the CDR3 DNA reads TGCAGTGCTAGGCTACAGGGGGCTGGGGATGAGCAGTTCTTC.

This clonotype is termed medium-sized. The J gene is TRBJ2-1, the V gene TRBV20-1, with D perhaps assigned TRBD1 or TRBD2 (5 bases each). Between the trimmed V and J ends, which lost 6 bases and 4 bases, there was a span of 13 bases. The CDR3 loop spans 13 amino acids. CDR1 is DFQATT and CDR2 is SNEGSKA in the germline V gene (reference sequence). This CDR3 is CSAPGRRYNEQFF. The CDR3 coding sequence is TGCAGTGCGCCGGGACGGCGATACAATGAGCAGTTCTTC.

This clonotype qualifies as medium-sized. The gene calls are TRBV28 and TRBJ2-1, with D perhaps TRBD2 (6 bases). Between the trimmed V and J ends, which lost 8 bases and 5 bases, there was a span of 13 bases. Germline V gene sequence: CDR1 MDHEN, CDR2 SYDVKM. The CDR3 spans 13 residues. The DNA of the CDR3 is TGTGCCAGCGCACCTGGAGGGGACAATGAGCAGTTCTTC. Its translation is CASAPGGDNEQFF. The full variable domain, completed using reference TRBV28 and TRBJ2-1, is DVKVTQSSRYLVKRTGEKVFLECVQDMDHENMFWYRQDPGLGLRLIYFSYDVKMKEKGDIPEGYSVSREKKERFSLILESASTNQTSMYLCASAPGGDNEQFFGPGTRLTVL.

Many counts were recorded for this clonotype. The V gene is TRBV12-3 or TRBV12-4, the J gene TRBJ2-1; tentatively, D is TRBD1 (6 bases). The CDR3 runs 14 residues. The V end lost 9 bases, the J end lost 0 bases, and 12 bases lay between the germline ends. The CDR3 here is CASRTVSSYNEQFF. The CDR3, as DNA: TGTGCCAGTCGGACAGTGAGCTCCTACAATGAGCAGTTCTTC.

The sample holds one count of this clonotype. The junction departs from germline at one end; a sequencing error may be responsible. The rearrangement joins TRBV7-2 to TRBJ1-1; 8 nucleotides agree with TRBD1. CDR1 SGHTA and CDR2 FQGNSA come from the germline V gene. The CDR3 is 14 residues long. The CDR3 bases are TGTGCCGGCAGCGCTGGACAGGGAAACACTGAAGCTTTCTTT. Translation gives CAGSAGQGNTEAFF.